Reported below is one T cell receptor beta chain. This entry is derived from a study of blood T cell repertoires in COVID-19. Trimming stripped 2 bases from V and 1 base from J, with 11 bases between. From germline, CDR1 is SGHVS and CDR2 FQNEAQ. CDR3 length: 16 amino acids. Using immunoSEQ multiplex PCR, the repertoire was profiled, and TCRdb retains in-frame clones only, with some absent. The table lists about 190,000 clones, around 90% of them singletons. The sample comprised peripheral blood. This TCR was sampled from a man aged 50 to 59 with acute or convalescent COVID-19. The chain couples TRBV7-8 to TRBJ2-2; D gene ambiguous. The CDR3: CASSLFGHENTGELFF. For the CDR3, the DNA is TGTGCCAGCAGCTTATTTGGCCACGAGAACACCGGGGAGCTGTTTTTT.